The sequence of this T cell receptor beta chain was determined in a study of blood T cells in healthy people across ages (dated by TCRdb to 2013 to 2016). Broadly, across the study: In model experiments, roughly one uniquely barcoded TCR beta cDNA molecule per two T cells was captured by template switching. To avoid experimental bias, donors of different ages were distributed randomly across sequencing lanes. Donors were grouped into four age groups: young (average approximately 15 years), middle-aged (less than 40), aged (approximately 58) and long-lived (around 82). Age-related changes in TCR beta repertoire diversity were measured in the study by deep sequencing normalized with unique cDNA molecular identifiers. Two additional independent replicas of 1 million unique cDNA reads from the same blood draw were analyzed for two donors (one aged 18 to 29 and one aged 80 or older). The research as a whole found: Compared with the aged group, the long-lived group had more naive CD4+ T cells, fewer expanded clones and increased TCR diversity, suggesting age selection. Bulk unsorted PBMC profiling prevented conclusive comparison of naive and antigen-experienced compartments. Because the CMV infection status of the donors was unknown, age-related changes in expanded clonotypes may potentially have been confounded. Observed TCR beta diversity per million T cells fell roughly linearly with age, and a significant reduction was already apparent by age about 43. Estimates of total diversity based on one million sequenced T cells were regarded as lower bounds and as underestimates. There was a strong correlation between observed TCR beta diversity and the percentage of naive T cells measured by flow cytometry.

This clonotype was detected only a few times. Which antigen it targets is not known. Base qualities are not provided; no much larger clone lies one nucleotide away. Systemically healthy Caucasian individuals from Russia, approximately 39 in total and aged about 6 to 90 years, were included as donors. Ten milliliters of peripheral blood were drawn from each donor into EDTA-treated Vacutainer tubes. PBMCs were isolated by Ficoll-Paque density-gradient centrifugation, with at least 7 million obtained per sample. Total RNA was extracted from PBMCs with Trizol reagent, with at least 5.5 micrograms obtained per sample. For every donor, flow cytometry on a PBMC aliquot measured the percentage of naive CD45RAhigh/CD27high T cells. The method behind the library was 5' RACE. TCRdb shows the sequencer as Illumina HiSeq 2500. The second PCR ran for roughly 6 to 11 cycles and used a J-beta primer mix along with a sample-barcoded 5' primer. Each TCR beta cDNA molecule received a unique molecular identifier from a template-switch 5' adaptor carrying 12 random nucleotides. Each sample yielded at least 2.5 million CDR3-containing paired-end reads. First-strand cDNA synthesis was performed from all RNA using the Mint cDNA synthesis kit, with priming by a TRBC-specific oligonucleotide. All cDNA was treated with uracil-DNA glycosylase and then went through a first 18-cycle PCR with the universal primers M1SS and BC2_uni_R. Regarding the original processing steps: For normalization, 1 million high-quality reads, each with a distinct molecular identifier, were randomly selected from each sample. Instead of being binned into consensus sequences, reads that shared molecular identifiers were thrown out. CDR3 identification, clonotype clustering and error correction used MiTCR with a Q25 quality threshold and the strictest error-elimination algorithm. A nonparametric unseen species model with Euler transformation was used to estimate a lower bound on total TCR beta diversity. TCRdb handled the public reads itself, with Q25 trimming in fastp and clone calling in MiXCR, and kept productive beta chains. For every CDR3 protein sequence, its rows merge into one entry that carries the most common genes and DNA. The V and J calls reflect TCRdb's pipeline rather than the authors' work. Across this sample there are about 2 million distinct CDR3 sequences, with about 50% seen only once. The ten largest clones capture more than 2% of the sample.

The CDR3 numbers 14 residues from cysteine through phenylalanine. The only DNA kept is the CDR3, 42 bases in frame from the first base. For CDR1 and CDR2, the germline V gene (reference sequence) lists DFQATT and SNEGSKA. Compared with germline, V lacks 4 bases and J lacks 10 bases; bases without a gene match: 7. The sequence was collected from a woman aged 40 to 49 in good health. The sequence joins TRBV20-1 to TRBJ2-1, and 13 bases in between align with TRBD2. Sequenced sample: blood. The bases read TGCAGTGCTACAACTAGCGGGGGGGCCAGGGAGCAGTTCTTC. Its protein is CSATTSGGAREQFF.